This paragraph covers one T cell receptor (beta chain) sequence. The entry originates in a study of blood T cell repertoires in COVID-19. Trimming pared 2 bases from V and 7 bases from J, leaving 9 bases between. This CDR3 contains 14 residues. The V gene's germline CDR1 is LGHDT and CDR2 YNNKEL (reference sequence). The assay was immunoSEQ multiplex PCR, and TCRdb's table has in-frame clones only and misses some. Of around 100,000 clones listed, around 85% are singletons. Sequenced material: peripheral blood. The sequence derives from a man aged 50-60 years with active or convalescent COVID-19. The rearrangement links TRBV3-1 (or the pseudogene TRBV3-2) to TRBJ1-6, with D uncertain. The CDR3 loop is CASSQSLGNSPLHF. CDR3 coding DNA: TGTGCCAGCAGCCAATCACTAGGAAATTCACCCCTCCACTTT.